This TCR beta chain was observed in a study of OX40 agonist ivuxolimab in advanced cancers. Sequencing used immunoSEQ multiplex PCR; TCRdb keeps in-frame clones, though not all of them. The sample shows 65,000 to 95,000 clones, roughly 90% of them seen only once. Study results and caveats: Relative to CD4+ cells, CD8+ T cells on average had more expanded clones.

For this clone: Its cognate antigen is unknown.

Between the trimmed V and J ends, which lost 0 bases and 0 bases, there was a span of 13 bases. The germline V gene encodes CDR1 SGDLS and CDR2 YYNGEE. The CDR3 totals 16 residues. This clonotype was sampled from an adult with an advanced solid tumor such as melanoma, head and neck, liver or kidney cancer. The J gene is TRBJ2-7, the V gene TRBV9; either TRBD1 or TRBD2 may fit D (5 bases each). The material sequenced was CD4+ or CD8+ T cells sorted from blood, taken in a trial of the OX40 agonist ivuxolimab. The DNA for the CDR3 is TGTGCCAGCAGCGTAGGAGTCGGGACGGGCTCCTACGAGCAGTACTTC. As protein: CASSVGVGTGSYEQYF.